Listed below are T cell receptor beta chains from one sample, sequenced in a study of CD8 T cells in Susac syndrome. TCRdb called the immunoSEQ multiplex PCR reads again in MiXCR, with one record for every CDR3 protein. The sample records 50,000 to 60,000 distinct CDR3 sequences, around 90% being singletons. Sequencing used CD8+ T cells from PBMCs. These receptors all stem from a human donor in good health. Each CDR3 is given without its conserved first and last residue. The D gene is left open where the match is weak.

>11|NA|TRBJ2-2|TRBV6-5
ASSYLNSGELF
>13|TRBD2|TRBJ2-3|TRBV11-1
ASSPGLAGGDTQY
>12|NA|TRBJ2-5|TRBV5-1
ASSTRGRQETQY
>12|TRBD1|TRBJ2-2|TRBV6-2/TRBV6-3
ASTRDRVAGELF
>13|NA|TRBJ1-4|TRBV7-9
ASSETGATNEKLF
>13|TRBD2|TRBJ2-7|TRBV19
ASSIASSGEYEQY
>15|NA|TRBJ2-1|TRBV25-1
ASSESLKGVSYNEQF
>10|NA|TRBJ2-3|TRBV4-1
ASSARRDTQY
>11|NA|TRBJ2-1|TRBV12-3/TRBV12-4
ASSLGPADEQF
>12|NA|TRBJ2-7|TRBV30
AWEGGQTSYEQY
>12|TRBD1|TRBJ1-5|TRBV4-3
ASSRDRQNQPQH
>13|TRBD2|TRBJ2-1|TRBV6-5
ASGASQLAGNEQF
>13|NA|TRBJ2-5|TRBV5-1
ASSSEITSGETQY
>10|TRBD1|TRBJ2-7|TRBV30
AWSATGNEQY
>12|NA|TRBJ2-7|TRBV7-2
ASSLAPAAYEQY
>13|NA|TRBJ2-3|TRBV4-3
ASSQDITSTDTQY
>16|TRBD1|TRBJ2-5|TRBV5-6
ASSLDRGRRMAKETQY
>13|NA|TRBJ2-7|TRBV4-1
ASSQDLGIPREQY
>11|TRBD1|TRBJ2-1|TRBV18
ASSGRDRVNQF
>9|NA|TRBJ2-7|TRBV29-1
SVVEAYEQY
>15|NA|TRBJ1-6|TRBV28
ASSLIFQERLGSPLH
>12|TRBD1|TRBJ1-2|TRBV12-3/TRBV12-4
ASRRDRDDYGYT
>10|NA|TRBJ1-5|TRBV29-1
SVGGSNQPQH
>14|TRBD1|TRBJ2-5|TRBV6-1
ASSEMRDRTQETQY
>12|TRBD1|TRBJ1-5|TRBV27
ASSTTGTNQPQH
>14|TRBD1|TRBJ2-7|TRBV20-1
SARDPGTGKFYEQY
>14|NA|TRBJ1-1|TRBV27
ASRYSTVMMNTEAF
>16|TRBD2|TRBJ2-2|TRBV6-1
ASSARTSGAPNTGELF
>14|TRBD2|TRBJ2-2|TRBV23-1
ASSQYRTSEPGELF
>13|NA|TRBJ1-2|TRBV23-1
ASSPVPRWGYGYT
>10|NA|TRBJ2-7|TRBV29-1
TGGDSAYEQY
>11|NA|TRBJ2-7|TRBV9
ASSGWGTGEQY
>15|TRBD1|TRBJ2-7|TRBV3-1
ASSQIGQGTYNYEQY
>13|NA|TRBJ2-1|TRBV7-9
ASNQPAGGRNEQF
>14|NA|TRBJ2-7|TRBV19
ASSNLRTDWGYEQY